This TCR beta chain stems from a study of blood T cell repertoires in COVID-19 (dated by TCRdb to 2018 to 2020). Study-wide context: Collaborator samples came from the United States, Italy and Spain and covered acute and convalescent phases of COVID-19. The repertoires were released in a freely available public database intended as a resource for research on the immune response to SARS-CoV-2. HLA class I and class II types, where available, came from metadata supplied by the sample provider rather than from assay-based typing. The samples were drawn from two sources: the first 160 participants of the ongoing ImmuneRACE study, and fewer than 1,500 subjects contributed by 6 global collaborators. The prospective study material was composed of cDNA or gDNA derived from T cells, B-cell-depleted T cells, or PBMCs. Deeply sampled blood TCRbeta repertoires from subjects exposed to, actively infected with, or recovered from COVID-19 were included in the dataset. The sample metadata nearly always contained a de-identified subject ID, COVID-19 status, age in years and sex. Results and caveats for the whole study, not just this receptor: The amount of clinical and demographic metadata varied by source and participant and was provided uncurated.

Cut back by 6 bases and 0 bases, the V and J ends lie 9 bases apart. CDR1 and CDR2 are drawn from the germline V gene: SGDLS, YYNGEE. Spanning cysteine to phenylalanine, the CDR3 consists of 14 amino acids. Of all the DNA, just the CDR3 is kept, 42 bases in frame from base 1. In Seattle, one collaborating source enrolled patients while the infection was active and tracked those patients longitudinally over the course of disease. Whole blood was collected in K2EDTA tubes by collaborating institutions according to the institutions' own protocols. For TCRbeta analysis, collaborator samples were shipped as frozen whole blood, as isolated PBMCs, or as DNA extracted from either sample type. TCRbeta CDR3 regions were amplified from genomic DNA using the immunoSEQ Assay, a bias-controlled multiplex PCR. The study's processing was this. Nucleated cell counts per sample were estimated from amplification of reference gene primers within the assay. To quantify the absolute abundance of each unique TCRbeta CDR3 rearrangement, sequence reads were collapsed and filtered. Productive Simpson clonality was computed per sample as the square root of Simpson's diversity index over productive rearrangements. TCRdb took over this immuneACCESS table, retaining in-frame rearrangements with V and J assigned. Such tables are incomplete; in checked studies, under half of the missing clones stem from an unresolved V gene, and the remainder is unexplained. The V and J calls and clone size come from that table; D and trimming were worked out from the DNA. The sample table shows 300,000 to 350,000 clones, and 85% to 90% are seen once. In total, the top ten clones hold nearly 6.5% of the sample.

In regard to this clone: Which antigen it targets is not known. No clone much larger than this one lies a single base away; base qualities are absent.

This clonotype originated in a woman aged 50 to 60 with COVID-19, enrolled during active disease. Sequences were obtained from peripheral blood. The V and J genes are TRBV9 and TRBJ1-4, with the D segment identity uncertain. The CDR3 protein sequence reads: CASNDGSTNEKLFF. In nucleotide form, the sequence is TGTGCCAGCAACGACGGGTCAACTAATGAAAAACTGTTTTTT.